This T cell receptor beta chain stems from a study of technical replicates of blood from four donors. The method was immunoSEQ multiplex PCR; TCRdb's version includes in-frame clones alone and lacks a portion of them. The table includes over 55,000 clones, about 89% detected once. The TCR originated in a human donor in good health. Some clones in this sample may be carry-over from other donors' samples. The sequenced sample consisted of PBMCs.

The CDR3 region has the DNA TGCGCCAGCAGCCTCTTAGCGGGAGTCTACAATGAGCAGTTCTTC. It specifies CASSLLAGVYNEQFF. The genes are TRBV4-1 and TRBJ2-1, with 9 positions matching TRBD2. Trimming at V came to 4 bases and at J to 3 bases, leaving 4 bases not matched to a gene. Germline-derived CDR1 and CDR2 are MGHRA and YSYEKL. The CDR3 spans 15 residues.